These 11 T cell receptor beta chains share one sample of origin, sequenced in a study of CD8 T cells in Susac syndrome. Reverse transcription of roughly 0.45 to 1 ug RNA was carried out with random hexamers. Each CDR3 protein is one row after TCRdb ran MiXCR on the immunoSEQ multiplex PCR reads. The sample lists about 140,000 distinct CDR3 sequences, about 95% seen once, with 0.13% to 0.15% in the top ten. The specimen was CD4+ T cells from PBMCs. Receptors originate from a human donor with Susac syndrome.

The chain combines TRBV18 with TRBJ2-7; 8 bases are a match to TRBD1. The J segment lost 3 bases and the V segment lost 4 bases, leaving 5 bases of the junction unmatched. This CDR3 spans 14 amino acids. The germline CDR1 and CDR2 sequences are KGHSH and LQKENI. The CDR3 here is CASSLGTGSYEQYF. CDR3 coding DNA: TGTGCCAGCTCACTAGGGACAGGAAGCTACGAGCAGTACTTC.

The chain carries TRBV20-1 and TRBJ2-5; D tentatively fits TRBD1 or TRBD2 (6 bases each). Germline values: CDR1 DFQATT, CDR2 SNEGSKA (reference sequence). Trimming removed 6 bases from V and 2 bases from J, with 19 bases in between. This CDR3 region has 15 residues. The CDR3 bases are TGCAGTGCCCAAGGGGGGTCAGTAAATCAAGAGACCCAGTACTTC. It codes for CSAQGGSVNQETQYF.

This clonotype was seen only once. V usage is TRBV7-3 and J usage is TRBJ2-1; TRBD2 matches at 7 bases. V was pared by 11 bases and J by 7 bases, with 11 bases of the junction left unmatched. The CDR3 extends over 13 amino acids. The germline V gene has CDR1 SGHTA and CDR2 FQGTGA. This CDR3 reads CASAGGGRNEQFF. The CDR3 bases are TGTGCCTCGGCGGGCGGGGGTAGGAATGAGCAGTTCTTC.

The rearrangement links TRBV7-9 to TRBJ1-1, with TRBD1 matching 7 bases. This CDR3 contains 15 residues. Germline V gene data show CDR1 as SEHNR and CDR2 as FQNEAQ (reference sequence). After removal of 5 bases from V and 1 base from J, the junction contained 7 bases not matched to a gene. CDR3 coding DNA: TGTGCCAGCAGCCACGTGGACAGGACGAACACTGAAGCTTTCTTT. Translating it yields CASSHVDRTNTEAFF.

This sequence joins TRBV4-1 and TRBJ2-7; D unclear. Germline lookup yields CDR1 MGHRA and CDR2 YSYEKL. With 3 bases removed from V and 4 bases from J, the gap between germline ends came to 13 bases. The CDR3 length is 14 residues. CDR3 nucleotide sequence: TGCGCCAGCAGCCAGGACGGCGGACCATACGAGCAGTACTTC. It specifies CASSQDGGPYEQYF.

The chain carries TRBV6-4 and TRBJ2-1; 16 bases fit TRBD2. CDR3 length: 15 residues. Germline V gene lookup returns CDR1 MRHNA and CDR2 SNTAGT. With V trimmed by 6 bases and J by 15 bases, 11 bases remained unmatched. The CDR3 nucleotides are TGTGCCAGCAGCTCCGGGACTAGCGGGGGGGACGGCGTGTTCTTC. Encoded protein: CASSSGTSGGDGVFF.

The table lists this clonotype with a count of one. The rearrangement uses TRBV15 and TRBJ2-7; 10 bases are shared with TRBD1. This CDR3 is 15 amino acids long. Germline V lookup: CDR1 LNHNV, CDR2 YYDKDF (reference sequence). The junction had 7 bases not matched to a gene; V was cut back by 3 bases and J by 5 bases. The CDR3 nucleotides are TGTGCCACCAGCAGGAACCCGGGACAGGGGAACGAGCAGTACTTC. It translates to CATSRNPGQGNEQYF.

The V and J genes are TRBV24-1 and TRBJ2-5; D is possibly TRBD2 (5 bases). Germline CDR1 reads KGHDR; CDR2 reads SFDVKD. The CDR3 loop spans 12 amino acids. Trimming took off 7 bases at V and 3 bases at J, with 8 bases between the two ends. CDR3 sequence: CATSRRKETQYF. The CDR3 DNA is TGTGCCACCAGCAGGAGGAAAGAGACCCAGTACTTC.

The rearrangement uses TRBV29-1 and TRBJ2-1; perhaps TRBD2 as D (5 bases). V shed 7 bases and J shed 6 bases, with 19 bases lying between them. The CDR3 totals 14 residues. The germline CDR1 and CDR2 sequences are SQVTM and ANQGSEA. The CDR3 DNA is TGCAGCGGTGATACTGGGAGTCGCGGCAATGAGCAGTTCTTC. Amino acids: CSGDTGSRGNEQFF.

The rearrangement joins TRBV5-1 to TRBJ2-3; 10 nucleotides align to TRBD2. Germline V gene lookup returns CDR1 SGHRS and CDR2 YFSETQ. The CDR3 is made up of 16 amino acids. The trim removed 2 bases at V and 1 base at J, leaving 4 bases unmatched. The CDR3 nucleotides read TGCGCCAGCAGCTTCGCTAGCGGGGGAGGCACAGATACGCAGTATTTT. Protein product: CASSFASGGGTDTQYF.

V gene TRBV20-1 combines with J gene TRBJ2-7; TRBD1 matches 11 bases. V trimming: 6 bases; J trimming: 5 bases; junction bases outside the gene matches: 6. The length of the CDR3 is 13 residues. Per germline, CDR1 DFQATT and CDR2 SNEGSKA (reference sequence). DNA for the CDR3: TGCAGTGCCCCCCGGACAGGGGGCCACGAGCAGTACTTC. Amino acid sequence: CSAPRTGGHEQYF.